This T cell receptor beta chain came from a study of molecular identifiers for immune sequencing clone quantification. Sorting captured naive CD8 T cells as CD8+CD4-CCR7+CD45RA+. TCRdb used MiXCR to reprocess the PCR reads, holding one entry per CDR3 protein. In the table there are about half a million distinct CDR3 sequences, roughly 23% of which are singletons. Trimming left V 3 bases short and J 0 bases short, with 11 bases between. Germline V gives CDR1 LGHDT, CDR2 YNNKEL (reference sequence). The length of the CDR3 is 15 residues. This clonotype was observed a handful of times. The sequenced material came from naive CD8+ T cells from blood, with Jurkat cell RNA spiked in. Indicated subset: FACS-sorted CD8+CD4-CCR7+CD45RA+ naive T cells. The receptor was derived from a human donor in good health. Some libraries in this study had Jurkat cell RNA spiked in. V gene TRBV3-1 combines with J gene TRBJ1-2, with a tentative D call TRBD1 (6 bases). The CDR3 nucleotides are TGTGCCAGCAGCCAGCGGACAGTTACTAACTATGGCTACACCTTC. This gives the protein CASSQRTVTNYGYTF. The entire variable domain, with the rest obtained from reference TRBV3-1 and TRBJ1-2, is as follows: DTAVSQTPKYLVTQMGNDKSIKCEQNLGHDTMYWYKQDSKKFLKIMFSYNNKELIINETVPNRFSPKSPDKAHLNLHINSLELGDSAVYFCASSQRTVTNYGYTFGSGTRLTVV.